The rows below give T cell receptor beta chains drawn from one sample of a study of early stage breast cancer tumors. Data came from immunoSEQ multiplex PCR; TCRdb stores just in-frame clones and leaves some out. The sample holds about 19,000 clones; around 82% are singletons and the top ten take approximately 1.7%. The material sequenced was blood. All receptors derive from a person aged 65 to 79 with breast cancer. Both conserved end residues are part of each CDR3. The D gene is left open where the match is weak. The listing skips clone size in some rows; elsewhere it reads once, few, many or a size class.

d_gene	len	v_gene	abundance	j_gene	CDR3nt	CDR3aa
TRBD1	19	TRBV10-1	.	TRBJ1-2	TGCGCCAGCAGTGAGTCAGGGCCGGTCCCGGGACAGGGTTTATCTGGCTACACCTTC	CASSESGPVPGQGLSGYTF
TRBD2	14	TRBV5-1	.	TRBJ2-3	TGCGCCAGCAGCCCAGGACTAGGCATGGATACGCAGTATTTT	CASSPGLGMDTQYF
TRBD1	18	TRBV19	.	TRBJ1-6	TGTGCCAGTAGAACTGACAGGGGGCAAAACTCCTATAATTCACCCCTCCACTTT	CASRTDRGQNSYNSPLHF
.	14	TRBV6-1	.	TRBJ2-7	TGTGCCAGCAGTGAAGCGCTTCGGGGCTACGAGCAGTACTTC	CASSEALRGYEQYF
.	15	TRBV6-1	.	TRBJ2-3	TGTGCCAGCAGTGAATTAATGAGAACCACAGATACGCAGTATTTT	CASSELMRTTDTQYF
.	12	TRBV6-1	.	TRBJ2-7	TGTGCCAGCAGTGATCGGGGTTCTTTTAAGTACTTC	CASSDRGSFKYF
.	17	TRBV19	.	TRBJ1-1	TGTGCCAGTAGTATGAGACGGGGGGCGCTAGGAGGGACTGAAGCTTTCTTT	CASSMRRGALGGTEAFF
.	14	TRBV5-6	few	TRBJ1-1	TGTGCCAGCAGCTTCCCCACAATAAACACTGAAGCTTTCTTT	CASSFPTINTEAFF
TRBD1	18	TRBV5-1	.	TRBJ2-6	TGCGCCAGCAGCTTGGATGGGACAGGGAACTCTGGGGCCAACGTCCTGACTTTC	CASSLDGTGNSGANVLTF
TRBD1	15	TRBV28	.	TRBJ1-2	TGTGCCAGCAGTAAAGGGGGACAGGGAAACTATGGCTACACCTTC	CASSKGGQGNYGYTF
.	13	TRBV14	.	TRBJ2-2	TGTGCCAGCAGCCAAGAAACGGCCGGGGAGCTGTTTTTT	CASSQETAGELFF
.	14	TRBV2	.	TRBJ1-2	TGTGCCAGCAGTGGGAGGAGGGATAGCTATGGCTACACCTTC	CASSGRRDSYGYTF
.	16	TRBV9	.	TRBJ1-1	TGTGCCAGCAGCGTAGCTTATAGAGCCGGGAACACTGAAGCTTTCTTT	CASSVAYRAGNTEAFF
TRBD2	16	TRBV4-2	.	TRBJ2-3	TGTGCCAGCAGCCAAGGGACTAGCGGGGGGGCGAATACGCAGTATTTT	CASSQGTSGGANTQYF
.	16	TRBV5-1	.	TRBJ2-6	TGCGCCAGCAGCCTTGTAGTTCCCTCTGGGGCCAACGTCCTGACTTTC	CASSLVVPSGANVLTF
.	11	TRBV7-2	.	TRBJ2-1	TGTGCCAGCAGCTTGACAGTTGAGCAGTTCTTC	CASSLTVEQFF
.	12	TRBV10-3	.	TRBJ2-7	TGTGCCATCAGTACCTCCAGGGACGAGCAGTACTTC	CAISTSRDEQYF
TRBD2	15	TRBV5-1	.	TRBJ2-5	TGCGCCAGCAGCTTGGTAGCGGGGGTCCAAGAGACCCAGTACTTC	CASSLVAGVQETQYF
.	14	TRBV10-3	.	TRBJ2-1	TGTGCCACAATTACAGGGATAGGAGGCGATGAGCAGTTCTTC	CATITGIGGDEQFF
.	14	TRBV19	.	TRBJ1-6	TGTGCCAGTAGTATCGACAGGTGGAATTCACCCCTCCACTTT	CASSIDRWNSPLHF
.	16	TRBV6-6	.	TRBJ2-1	TGTGCCAGCAGTTACCCATTGACAGGATCCTACAATGAGCAGTTCTTC	CASSYPLTGSYNEQFF
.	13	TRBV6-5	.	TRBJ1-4	TGTGCCAGCAGTTACTCAACCGGGGGAAAACTGTTTTTT	CASSYSTGGKLFF
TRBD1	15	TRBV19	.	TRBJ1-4	TGTGCCAGTGTCCTGGGACAGGGTGGAGGAGAAAAACTGTTTTTT	CASVLGQGGGEKLFF
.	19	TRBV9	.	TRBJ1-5	TGTGCCAGCAGCCCCCGGACTGACACCTATAAGTGGAGCAATCAGCCCCAGCATTTT	CASSPRTDTYKWSNQPQHF
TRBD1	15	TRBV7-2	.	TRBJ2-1	TGTGCCAGCAGCGAGGGACAGGGGTTTTACAATGAGCAGTTCTTC	CASSEGQGFYNEQFF
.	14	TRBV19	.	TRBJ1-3	TGTGCCAGTAGTGCCACAGGGACTGGAAACACCATATATTTT	CASSATGTGNTIYF
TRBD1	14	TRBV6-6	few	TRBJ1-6	TGTGCCAGCACCCCGGGACAGTATAATTCACCCCTCCACTTT	CASTPGQYNSPLHF
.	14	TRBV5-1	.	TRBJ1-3	TGCGCCAGCAGCGGGGACTACTCTGGAAACACCATATATTTT	CASSGDYSGNTIYF
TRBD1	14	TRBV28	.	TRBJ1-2	TGTGCCAGCAACCCCGGGGGCAGGGGGAACGGCTACACCTTC	CASNPGGRGNGYTF
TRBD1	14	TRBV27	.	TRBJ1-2	TGTGCCAGCAGTTCCTCCGGGACAGGGGGTGGCTACACCTTC	CASSSSGTGGGYTF
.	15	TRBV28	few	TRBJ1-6	TGTGCCAGCACCAGCGCGGAGGTAAAGCAACTACCCCTCCACTTT	CASTSAEVKQLPLHF
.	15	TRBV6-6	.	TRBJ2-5	TGTGCCAGCACCCAGACAGGATGGAACCAAGAGACCCAGTACTTC	CASTQTGWNQETQYF
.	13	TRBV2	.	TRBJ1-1	TGTGCCAGCGACAGCCTGCCGAACACTGAAGCTTTCTTT	CASDSLPNTEAFF
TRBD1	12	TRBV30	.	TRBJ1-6	TGTGCCGGGGGACAGAGCAAATCACCCCTCCACTTT	CAGGQSKSPLHF
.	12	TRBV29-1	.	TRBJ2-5	TGCAGCGTTGATCCAGGAATTGAGACCCAGTACTTC	CSVDPGIETQYF
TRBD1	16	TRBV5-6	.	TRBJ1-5	TGTGCCAGCAGCCAGAAACAGGGGGGACTCAATCAGCCCCAGCATTTT	CASSQKQGGLNQPQHF
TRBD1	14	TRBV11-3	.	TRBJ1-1	TGTGCCAGCAGCTTAGACAGGGGGAGAACTGAAGCTTTCTTT	CASSLDRGRTEAFF
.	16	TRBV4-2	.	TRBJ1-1	TGTGCCAGCAGCCTAATCTTCCGGGGGTCGGACACTGAAGCTTTCTTT	CASSLIFRGSDTEAFF
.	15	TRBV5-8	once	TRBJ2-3	TGTGCCAGCAGCATCAACGGGGGTCACACAGATACGCAGTATTTT	CASSINGGHTDTQYF
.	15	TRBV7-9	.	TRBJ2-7	TGTGCCAGCAGCATAATATTAGCCGCGGGCAACGAGCAGTACTTC	CASSIILAAGNEQYF
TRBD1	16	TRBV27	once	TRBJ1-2	TGTGCCAGCAGTCCATACGGACAGGCGCTCCCCCATGGCTACACCTTC	CASSPYGQALPHGYTF
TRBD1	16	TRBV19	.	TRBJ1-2	TGTGCCAGTAGTCCGATACAGGGGGCCGCTTCCTATGGCTACACCTTC	CASSPIQGAASYGYTF
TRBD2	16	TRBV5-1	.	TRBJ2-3	TGCGCCAGCAGCTTGGAGACTAGCGGGGGGTCAGATACGCAGTATTTT	CASSLETSGGSDTQYF
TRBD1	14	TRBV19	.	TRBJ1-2	TGTGCCAGTAGTATCGACAGGGATATCGATGGCTACACCTTC	CASSIDRDIDGYTF
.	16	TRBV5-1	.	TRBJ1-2	TGCGCCAGCAGCTTGACCCTGGGAGGGGAGATGAGGGGCTACACCTTC	CASSLTLGGEMRGYTF
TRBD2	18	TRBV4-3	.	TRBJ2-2	TGCGCCAGCAGCCAAGCGCCAGCGGGGTCGCCCCTCCTCGGGGAGCTGTTTTTT	CASSQAPAGSPLLGELFF
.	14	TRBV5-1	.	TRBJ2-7	TGCGCCAGCAGCTTGGCTCAGGGCGGTGGCGAGCAGTACTTC	CASSLAQGGGEQYF
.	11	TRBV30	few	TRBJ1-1	TGTGCCCATCAGGGGAACACTGAAGCTTTCTTT	CAHQGNTEAFF
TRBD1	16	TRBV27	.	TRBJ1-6	TGTGCCAGCAGTCCTTCCCTACAGGGGCCTAGGGGATCCCTCCACTTT	CASSPSLQGPRGSLHF